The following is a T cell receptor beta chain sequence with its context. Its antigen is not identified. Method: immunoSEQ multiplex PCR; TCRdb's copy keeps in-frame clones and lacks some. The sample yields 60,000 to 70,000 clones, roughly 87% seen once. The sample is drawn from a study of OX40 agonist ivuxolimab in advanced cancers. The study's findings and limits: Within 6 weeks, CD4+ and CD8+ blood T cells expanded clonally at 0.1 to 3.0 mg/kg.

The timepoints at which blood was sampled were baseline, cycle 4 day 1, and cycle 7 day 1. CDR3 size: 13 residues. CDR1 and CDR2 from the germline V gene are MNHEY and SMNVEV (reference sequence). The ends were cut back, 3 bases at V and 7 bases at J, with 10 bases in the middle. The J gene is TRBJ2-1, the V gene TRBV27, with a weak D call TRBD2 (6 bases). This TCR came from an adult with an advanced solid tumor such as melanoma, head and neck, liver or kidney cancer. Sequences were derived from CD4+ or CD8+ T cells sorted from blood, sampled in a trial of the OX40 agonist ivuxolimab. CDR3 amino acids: CASSFGGRNEQFF. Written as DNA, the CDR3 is TGTGCCAGCAGTTTTGGGGGGAGGAATGAGCAGTTCTTC.